This T cell receptor (beta chain) was identified in a study of glioma-infiltrating T cells after dendritic cell vaccination (TCRdb year 2016). The study in broad terms: The cohort included some 15 glioblastoma patients drawn from Phase I and II dendritic cell vaccination trials, of whom 9 were newly diagnosed and 6 had recurrent disease. Patients received autologous tumor lysate-pulsed dendritic cell vaccination between the early 2000s and the early 2010s. The vaccine was prepared from monocyte-derived dendritic cells that were cultured for approximately seven days with IL-4 and GM-CSF and then pulsed overnight with autologous tumor lysate. Three intradermal dendritic cell vaccine injections were administered to patients at biweekly intervals in the arm below the axilla. In glioblastoma patients vaccinated with dendritic cells, deep sequencing of TCR beta CDR3 regions served to measure tumor-infiltrating lymphocyte content and to compare repertoires between tumor and blood. TCR sequencing metrics, including TIL content and tumor-blood repertoire overlap, were correlated with survival after dendritic cell vaccination. What the authors observed across the whole study: Longer time to progression and overall survival after dendritic cell vaccination were predicted by higher estimated pretreatment TIL content. The three-group TCR overlap response model was characterized as speculative, and prospective validation of the model was stated to be required. The cohort was small and heterogeneous, only a few patients had full blood and tumor sets, and even fewer had initial-recurrent tumor pairs. No direct relationship between TCR clonality and survival was found, suggesting that a diverse polyclonal response may matter.

TCRB CDR3 regions were amplified from 2 ug genomic DNA, or all available DNA if less, using the immunoSEQ assay. The multiplex PCR employed 60 forward primers targeting TCR V beta segments and 13 reverse primers targeting J beta segments. Synthetic control templates were spiked into each sample at limiting dilution to estimate reads per starting template. Sequencing produced 87 bp reads on the Illumina HiSeq System. In the source study's methods: To remove PCR and sequencing errors, closely related sequences were merged with a nearest neighbor algorithm. TCR overlap was defined as the percentage of unique tumor TCR beta sequences that were also found in the peripheral blood of the same patient. TCRdb holds this immuneACCESS table with in-frame rearrangements only. Some clones are missing; in checked studies, unresolved V genes explain under half, and the rest has no known cause. The V and J calls and the clone size are those of that table, but D and trimming were determined from the DNA. The sample data list under 130,000 clones, and roughly 90% of these were observed just once. 2.7% of the sample belongs to the ten largest clones.

A remark on this clone: This clone's antigen is unknown. No much larger clone exists at a distance of one base, and base qualities are not known.

V is clipped by 7 bases and J by 0 bases, and the sequence between their germline boundaries is 10 bases long. The germline V gene provides CDR1 SNHLY and CDR2 FYNNEI. Inclusive of the bounding cysteine and phenylalanine, the CDR3 is 15 residues long. Only the CDR3 part of the read is kept: 45 bases, read in frame from the first base. Taken with the paper, the label for time point translates to: after dendritic cell vaccination, including at tumor progression/relapse. Selection of patients required sufficient residual fresh-frozen tumor tissue and over two years of available survival data. Although molecular status otherwise differed among the glioblastoma patients, no patient had an isocitrate dehydrogenase mutation. PBMC were collected before vaccination, two weeks after the third vaccination, and at tumor progression when it occurred. The Qiagen DNeasy Blood extraction Kit was used for extraction of genomic DNA.

The rearranged chain carries TRBV2 and TRBJ2-6; no D gene is confidently identified. This TCR derives from a human donor with glioblastoma. The source material was blood, sampled after dendritic cell vaccination. CDR3 region: CASNQQVSGANVLTF. The DNA sequence reads TGTGCCAGCAACCAACAAGTCTCTGGGGCCAACGTCCTGACTTTC.